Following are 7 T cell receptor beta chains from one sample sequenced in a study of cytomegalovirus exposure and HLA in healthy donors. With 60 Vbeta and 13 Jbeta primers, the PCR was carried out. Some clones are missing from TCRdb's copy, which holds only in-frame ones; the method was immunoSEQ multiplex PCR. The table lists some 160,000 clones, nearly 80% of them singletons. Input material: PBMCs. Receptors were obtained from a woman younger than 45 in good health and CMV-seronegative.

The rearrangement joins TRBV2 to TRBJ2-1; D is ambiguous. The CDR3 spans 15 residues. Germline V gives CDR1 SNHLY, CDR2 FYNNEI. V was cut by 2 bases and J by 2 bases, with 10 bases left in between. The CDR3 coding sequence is TGTGCCAGCAGTGAAACGTCACCTACCTACAATGAGCAGTTCTTC. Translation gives CASSETSPTYNEQFF.

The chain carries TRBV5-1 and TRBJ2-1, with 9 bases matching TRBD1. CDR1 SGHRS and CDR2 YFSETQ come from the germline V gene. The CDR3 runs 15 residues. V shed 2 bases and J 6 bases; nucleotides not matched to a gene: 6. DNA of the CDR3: TGCGCCAGCAGCTTACTTCAGACAGGGGGCAATGAGCAGTTCTTC. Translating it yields CASSLLQTGGNEQFF.

The CDR3, as DNA: TGCAGCGGGGAGTGGGCAGGAGGAAACACCATATATTTT. Its protein is CSGEWAGGNTIYF. This chain connects TRBV29-1 to TRBJ1-3, with unresolved D. CDR1 and CDR2 from the germline V gene are SQVTM and ANQGSEA. This CDR3 has 13 amino acids. The V end was cut by 7 bases, the J end by 4 bases, with 14 bases between.

The CDR3, as DNA: TGTGCCAGCACCCCCGACAGTAAACGCTACAATGAGCAGTTCTTC. As protein: CASTPDSKRYNEQFF. The chain is built from TRBV2 and TRBJ2-1; weak D call: TRBD1 (5 bases). Germline-derived CDR1 and CDR2 are SNHLY and FYNNEI. Deletions cut 7 bases from V and 3 bases from J, with 16 bases between. The CDR3 consists of 15 residues.

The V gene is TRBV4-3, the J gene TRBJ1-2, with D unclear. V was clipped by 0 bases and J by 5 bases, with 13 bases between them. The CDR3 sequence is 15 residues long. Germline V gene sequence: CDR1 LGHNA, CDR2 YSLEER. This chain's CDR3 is CASSQDGQSGYGYTF. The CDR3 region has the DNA TGCGCCAGCAGCCAAGACGGCCAGAGCGGATATGGCTACACCTTC.

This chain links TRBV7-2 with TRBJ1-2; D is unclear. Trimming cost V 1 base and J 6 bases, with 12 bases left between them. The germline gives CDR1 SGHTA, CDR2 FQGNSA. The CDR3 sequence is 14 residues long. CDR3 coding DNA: TGTGCCAGCAGCTTAGAGGTTGCGGGGAATGGCTACACCTTC. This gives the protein CASSLEVAGNGYTF.

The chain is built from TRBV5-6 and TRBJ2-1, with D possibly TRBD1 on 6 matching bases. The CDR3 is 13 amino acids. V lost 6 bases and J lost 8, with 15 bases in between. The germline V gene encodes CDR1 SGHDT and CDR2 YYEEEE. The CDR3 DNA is TGTGCCAGCAAGGACCTCAGGGGCGATGAGCAGTTCTTC. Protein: CASKDLRGDEQFF.